The T cell receptor (beta chain) under discussion was sequenced for a study of T cell repertoires in cytomegalovirus infection. Points on this clonotype: The antigen is not known.

Germline CDR1 and CDR2: MNHEY and SVGAGI. The V and J ends lost 4 bases and 7 bases respectively, with 17 bases between them. This CDR3 has 15 residues. MiXCR, applied by TCRdb to the reads, yields one record per CDR3 protein. The sample has 25,000 to 35,000 distinct CDR3 sequences, 15% to 20% seen once. This TCR was sampled from a human donor in good health (CMV status not recorded). Some clones in this sample may be carry-over from other donors' samples. The sequencing here drew on CD8+ T cells from cultured PBMCs, taken from culture after CMV antigen stimulation. The chain uses TRBV6-5 and TRBJ2-1, with D tentatively TRBD1 (6 bases). This CDR3 is CASSSGRGVKNEQFF. Written as DNA, the CDR3 is TGTGCCAGCAGTTCAGGCAGGGGTGTTAAAAATGAGCAGTTCTTC.